These 21 T cell receptor beta chains were all obtained from the same sample, sequenced in a study of T-cell reconstitution after alpha-beta-depleted transplantation in children. Preparing the TCRbeta library involved the use of unique molecular identifiers. TCRdb used MiXCR to reprocess the PCR reads, holding one entry per CDR3 protein. Here the sample spans 800,000 to 1,000,000 distinct CDR3 sequences, about 26% being singletons. Sequences were derived from PBMCs, mostly from graft donor cells, sampled 360 days after TCRalphabeta/CD19-depleted stem cell transplant. The receptors stem from a boy in the first two years of life who had a stem cell transplant for SCID, so the T cells may come from the graft donor.

The genes are TRBV5-1 and TRBJ2-7; TRBD1 matches 9 bases. The junction had 8 bases not matched to a gene; V was cut back by 0 bases and J by 4 bases. Germline assignment: CDR1 SGHRS and CDR2 YFSETQ. This CDR3 has 16 residues. The CDR3 sequence: CASSLEGTGQSYEQYF. CDR3 coding DNA: TGCGCCAGCAGCTTGGAAGGGACAGGGCAGTCTTACGAGCAGTACTTC.

Only a few counts were recorded for this clonotype. This chain joins TRBV7-2 and TRBJ1-1; possible D gene TRBD1, 6 bases. This CDR3 spans 17 amino acids. Trimming removed 6 bases at V and 4 bases at J, with 24 bases between. Germline V gene sequence: CDR1 SGHTA, CDR2 FQGNSA. CDR3 in amino acids: CASSKPRGGSWGTEAFF. The CDR3 DNA reads TGTGCCAGCAGTAAACCTAGGGGGGGTAGCTGGGGCACTGAAGCTTTCTTT. The variable domain in full, completed from reference TRBV7-2 and TRBJ1-1, reads GAGVSQSPSNKVTEKGKDVELRCDPISGHTALYWYRQSLGQGLEFLIYFQGNSAPDKSGLPSDRFSAERTGGSVSTLTIQRTQQEDSAVYLCASSKPRGGSWGTEAFFGQGTRLTVV.

CDR3 bases: TGTGCCATCAGCCGGGACAATCTCTACGAGCAGTACTTC. Amino acids: CAISRDNLYEQYF. The rearrangement joins TRBV10-3 to TRBJ2-7, with a tentative D call TRBD1 (6 bases). V dropped 6 bases and J dropped 3 bases, with 12 bases sitting between them. Germline V CDR1 and CDR2: ENHRY, SYGVKD. The CDR3 runs to 13 residues.

J is TRBJ2-7 and V is TRBV5-1; D perhaps matches TRBD1 (5 bases). V lost 1 base, J lost 3 bases, and 14 bases lay in between. Germline V gives CDR1 SGHRS, CDR2 YFSETQ. The CDR3 has 15 residues. CDR3 bases: TGCGCCAGCAGCTTGAGCGCGGACACTTACTACGAGCAGTACTTC. Translation gives CASSLSADTYYEQYF.

The chain employs TRBV5-1 and TRBJ2-1; 9 bases match TRBD2. CDR3 size: 15 residues. With V trimmed by 0 bases and J by 5 bases, 3 bases remained unmatched. CDR1 is SGHRS, CDR2 YFSETQ, per germline. The CDR3 loop reads CASSLGLAENNEQFF. DNA for the CDR3: TGCGCCAGCAGCTTGGGACTAGCGGAAAACAATGAGCAGTTCTTC.

The rearrangement uses TRBV6-1 and TRBJ1-1; D uncertain. V lost 2 bases, J lost 5 bases, and 9 bases lay in between. Germline V gene lookup returns CDR1 MNHNS and CDR2 SASEGT. The CDR3 consists of 13 residues. For the CDR3, the DNA is TGTGCCAGCAGTGAATTCCCGGGGACTGAAGCTTTCTTT. Encoded protein: CASSEFPGTEAFF.

The rearrangement links TRBV6-2 or TRBV6-3 to TRBJ2-7; D possibly corresponds to TRBD2 (5 bases). The CDR3 runs 14 residues. The germline V and J ends were trimmed by 6 bases and 2 bases, with 14 bases remaining between them. In germline, CDR1 is MNHEY, CDR2 SVGEGT. The chain's CDR3 is CASRTGMPPYEQYF. The CDR3 nucleotides read TGTGCCAGCAGAACCGGGATGCCTCCCTACGAGCAGTACTTC.

This clonotype was seen a few times. This chain uses TRBV16 with TRBJ2-7; TRBD1 matches at 7 bases. Looked up from germline, CDR1 is KGHSY and CDR2 is FQNENV. The CDR3 runs to 13 residues. V was pared by 5 bases and J by 6 bases, with 7 bases of the junction left unmatched. The CDR3 bases are TGTGCCAGCAGCTATGGGGACAGATCCGAGCAGTACTTC. Amino acids: CASSYGDRSEQYF.

The V gene is TRBV21-1, the J gene TRBJ1-1; the table calls TRBD1, which could not be checked here. TRBV21-1 counts as a pseudogene. The CDR3 is 13 residues long. The CDR3 region has the DNA TGTGCCAGCAGCAAAAGGCCGGGCACTGAAGCTTTCTTT. Amino acid sequence: CASSKRPGTEAFF.

The genes are TRBV5-1 and TRBJ2-5; D is ambiguous. The CDR3 is 16 residues long. Germline lookup yields CDR1 SGHRS and CDR2 YFSETQ. V lost 2 bases, J lost 0 bases, and 14 bases lay in between. The chain's CDR3 is CASSFEQPRYQETQYF. DNA for the CDR3: TGCGCCAGCAGCTTTGAGCAGCCAAGGTACCAAGAGACCCAGTACTTC.

With respect to this clonotype: Its ends do not fully match the called genes, so a read error is possible. The chain has TRBV18 and TRBJ2-7, with 7 bases lining up with TRBD1. The CDR3 runs 15 residues. Germline V gives CDR1 KGHSH, CDR2 LQKENI. CDR3 residues: CASSPTGPSSYEQYF. In DNA, the CDR3 is TGCGCCAGCAGCCCGACAGGGCCTAGCTCCTACGAGCAGTACTTC.

This clonotype was found a few times. The chain links TRBV29-1 to TRBJ2-1; D remains ambiguous. Deletions cut 3 bases from V and 7 bases from J, with 10 bases between. Germline values: CDR1 SQVTM, CDR2 ANQGSEA. This CDR3 has 12 amino acids. The CDR3 DNA is TGCAGCGTTGAGCGGCTGGCTAATGAGCAGTTCTTC. Encoded protein: CSVERLANEQFF.

This clonotype turned up a few times. The CDR3 loop is CASGPRGFYSNQPQHF. The CDR3 DNA follows: TGTGCCAGCGGACCCAGGGGTTTTTATAGCAATCAGCCCCAGCATTTT. The V call is TRBV6-5, the J call TRBJ1-5, with D tentatively TRBD1 (6 bases). Trimming removed 8 bases at V and 0 bases at J, with 17 bases between. Germline V gene lookup returns CDR1 MNHEY and CDR2 SVGAGI. The CDR3 extends over 16 amino acids.

The chain carries TRBV5-1 and TRBJ2-1; 9 positions agree with TRBD2. Germline CDR1 SGHRS, CDR2 YFSETQ. Trimming took 3 bases from V and 1 from J; bases not matched to a gene: 2. The CDR3 is 15 residues long. The CDR3 region has the DNA TGCGCCAGCAGCTCGACTAGCGGTTCCTACAATGAGCAGTTCTTC. This codes for CASSSTSGSYNEQFF.

The genes are TRBV3-1 and TRBJ2-1, with D maybe TRBD2 (5 bases). Germline CDR1 reads LGHDT; CDR2 reads YNNKEL (reference sequence). V gave up 4 bases and J gave up 7 bases, with 17 bases separating them. The CDR3 is 15 residues long. Here the CDR3 reads CASSPLGEGMNEQFF. Written as DNA, the CDR3 is TGTGCCAGCAGCCCTCTGGGTGAGGGAATGAATGAGCAGTTCTTC.

The count of this clonotype is one. The DNA of the CDR3 is TGCGCCAGCAGCTCGATGTCAAGGTTGGAGACCCAGTACTTC. As protein: CASSSMSRLETQYF. The chain is built from TRBV5-1 and TRBJ2-5; D unresolved. In germline, CDR1 is SGHRS, CDR2 YFSETQ. This CDR3 region has 14 residues. V lost 3 bases to trimming and J lost 5 bases, with 14 bases between them.

This chain joins TRBV12-3 or TRBV12-4 and TRBJ2-3; D is unclear. CDR3 size: 14 residues. V was shortened by 5 bases and J by 2 bases, with 11 bases between the two germline ends. The CDR3 sequence: CASSLRSTTDTQYF. As DNA, the CDR3 is TGTGCCAGCAGTCTCAGGTCTACCACAGATACGCAGTATTTT.

The chain carries TRBV7-2 and TRBJ1-6; D remains unclear. Trimming shortened V by 1 base and J by 4 bases, and 11 bases separated the two germline ends. The length of the CDR3 is 16 residues. The germline gives CDR1 SGHTA, CDR2 FQGNSA. The CDR3 reads CASSLGRSVYNSPLHF. The DNA for the CDR3 is TGTGCCAGCAGCTTAGGGAGGTCGGTTTATAATTCACCCCTCCACTTT.

V gene TRBV5-5 combines with J gene TRBJ2-7, with 10 nucleotides matching TRBD2. The CDR3 contains 16 residues. CDR1 is SGHKS and CDR2 is YYEKEE in the germline V gene (reference sequence). V shed 3 bases, J shed 2 bases, and the junction held 8 bases outside the gene matches. The CDR3 loop is CASSYLAGAIAYEQYF. The CDR3 bases are TGTGCCAGCAGCTACCTAGCGGGGGCCATCGCCTACGAGCAGTACTTC.

This chain uses TRBV20-1 with TRBJ2-1; 15 nucleotides agree with TRBD2. The CDR3 is 16 residues long. The ends lost 8 bases at V and 6 bases at J; junction bases unmatched: 11. The V gene's germline CDR1 is DFQATT and CDR2 SNEGSKA (reference sequence). CDR3 protein: CSWTSGGASFLNEQFF. The DNA for the CDR3 is TGCAGTTGGACTAGCGGGGGGGCTTCATTCCTCAATGAGCAGTTCTTC.

The chain has TRBV15 and TRBJ2-2; 7 bases fit TRBD2. The germline V gene has CDR1 LNHNV and CDR2 YYDKDF (reference sequence). The CDR3 totals 16 residues. Losses at the gene ends were 1 base for V and 1 base for J; bases not matched to a gene: 3. CDR3 DNA sequence: TGTGCCACCAGCAGAGGGGGAGGGCGGAACACCGGGGAGCTGTTTTTT. Amino acids: CATSRGGGRNTGELFF.